This passage covers 24 T cell receptor beta chains from one sample sequenced in a study of blood T cell repertoires in COVID-19. Using immunoSEQ multiplex PCR, the repertoire was profiled, and TCRdb retains in-frame clones only, with some absent. The sample records approximately 80,000 clones, around 85% being singletons. The specimen sequenced was peripheral blood. These TCRs come from a woman aged 80 or over with COVID-19, enrolled during active disease.

The chain has TRBV13 and TRBJ1-3; TRBD1 agrees at 8 bases. This CDR3 has 16 residues. The ends lost 3 bases at V and 2 bases at J; junction bases unmatched: 6. Germline V lookup: CDR1 PRHDT, CDR2 FYEKMQ (reference sequence). Here the CDR3 reads CASSFALQGAGNTIYF. The CDR3, as DNA: TGTGCCAGCAGCTTCGCCCTACAGGGGGCTGGAAACACCATATATTTT.

V is TRBV5-4 and J is TRBJ2-3, with TRBD2 as a possible D gene (5 bases). The CDR3 contains 14 residues. Trimming shortened V by 4 bases and J by 0 bases, and 9 bases separated the two germline ends. Per the germline V gene, CDR1 is SGHNT and CDR2 is YYREEE (reference sequence). The chain's CDR3 is CASSPRTSTDTQYF. The CDR3 DNA is TGTGCCAGCAGCCCAAGGACTAGCACAGATACGCAGTATTTT.

The chain employs TRBV6-5 and TRBJ1-1; weak D call: TRBD1 (5 bases). V lost 2 bases and J lost 2, with 15 bases in between. The length of the CDR3 is 16 residues. Germline V gene data show CDR1 as MNHEY and CDR2 as SVGAGI. The CDR3 region is CASSYPGGGGNTEAFF. CDR3 DNA sequence: TGTGCCAGCAGTTACCCCGGGGGGGGAGGCAACACTGAAGCTTTCTTT.

The chain combines TRBV9 with TRBJ2-1, with a tentative D call TRBD2 (6 bases). Deletions cut 3 bases from V and 2 bases from J, with 15 bases between. The CDR3 extends over 16 amino acids. Germline V gene data show CDR1 as SGDLS and CDR2 as YYNGEE. The CDR3 region is CASSGGGAGAYNEQFF. In DNA form, the CDR3 reads TGTGCCAGCAGCGGGGGCGGAGCGGGCGCCTACAATGAGCAGTTCTTC.

This clone was seen only once. The chain couples TRBV6-5 to TRBJ1-1; possible D gene TRBD1, 5 bases. The V gene lost 6 bases and the J gene lost 8 bases, with 16 bases spanning the gap. The CDR3 spans 13 residues. CDR1 and CDR2 (germline): MNHEY, SVGAGI. The CDR3 bases are TGTGCCAGCAGCTTCGGGGGGAGCTCCGAAGCTTTCTTT. Protein product: CASSFGGSSEAFF.

The V and J genes are TRBV7-9 and TRBJ2-7; D unclear. The V gene lost 6 bases and the J gene lost 4 bases, with 19 bases spanning the gap. Per the germline V gene, CDR1 is SEHNR and CDR2 is FQNEAQ (reference sequence). This CDR3 contains 15 residues. The CDR3 spells CASRPVSRGFYEQYF. In nucleotides, the CDR3 is TGTGCCAGCAGACCTGTTAGCCGAGGATTTTACGAGCAGTACTTC.

The chain has TRBV5-1 and TRBJ2-1; 8 bases line up with TRBD2. V lost 2 bases, J lost 4 bases, and 2 bases stayed unmatched. The germline V gene has CDR1 SGHRS and CDR2 YFSETQ. This CDR3 region has 14 residues. The CDR3 protein is CASSLAGVYNEQFF. The CDR3 bases are TGCGCCAGCAGCTTAGCGGGGGTATACAATGAGCAGTTCTTC. The full variable domain, its missing parts supplied by reference TRBV5-1 and TRBJ2-1, is KAGVTQTPRYLIKTRGQQVTLSCSPISGHRSVSWYQQTPGQGLQFLFEYFSETQRNKGNFPGRFSGRQFSNSRSEMNVSTLELGDSALYLCASSLAGVYNEQFFGPGTRLTVL.

The rearrangement joins TRBV19 to TRBJ1-6; D is possibly TRBD1 (6 bases). V was clipped by 6 bases and J by 0 bases, with 18 bases between them. The germline gives CDR1 LNHDA, CDR2 SQIVND (reference sequence). The CDR3 runs 18 residues. CDR3 region: CASSLSTGSSSYNSPLHF. CDR3 nucleotide sequence: TGTGCCAGTAGCCTGTCGACAGGCTCGAGCTCCTATAATTCACCCCTCCACTTT.

The chain employs TRBV7-2 and TRBJ2-3; 11 positions agree with TRBD2. V lost 6 bases to trimming and J lost 0 bases; unmatched junction nucleotides: 11. The germline V gene has CDR1 SGHTA and CDR2 FQGNSA. The CDR3 is 18 residues long. CDR3 loop: CASSPMGTSGPSTDTQYF. CDR3 coding DNA: TGTGCCAGCAGTCCTATGGGGACTAGCGGTCCTAGCACAGATACGCAGTATTTT.

This sequence joins TRBV15 and TRBJ2-7; tentative D call: TRBD2 (6 bases). Trimming stripped 2 bases from V and 1 base from J, with 6 bases between. CDR3 size: 13 residues. Germline CDR1 LNHNV, CDR2 YYDKDF (reference sequence). CDR3 sequence reads: CATSRRGSYEQYF. For the CDR3, the DNA is TGTGCCACCAGCAGACGGGGGTCCTACGAGCAGTACTTC. Full variable domain (missing parts from reference TRBV15 and TRBJ2-7): DAMVIQNPRYQVTQFGKPVTLSCSQTLNHNVMYWYQQKSSQAPKLLFHYYDKDFNNEADTPDNFQSRRPNTSFCFLDIRSPGLGDTAMYLCATSRRGSYEQYFGPGTRLTVT.

The V gene is TRBV6-4, the J gene TRBJ2-3; TRBD1 might be the D (5 bases). CDR3 length equals 14 residues. The V gene's germline CDR1 is MRHNA and CDR2 SNTAGT. The V gene lost 5 bases and the J gene lost 4 bases, with 13 bases spanning the gap. In DNA, the CDR3 is TGTGCCAGCAGTAGGACATCTCGGGCAGATACGCAGTATTTT. Translation: CASSRTSRADTQYF.

The chain recombines TRBV30 with TRBJ2-1; possible D gene TRBD2, 6 bases. V was clipped by 3 bases and J by 4 bases, with 13 bases between them. CDR1 and CDR2 from the germline V gene are GTSNPN and SVGIG (reference sequence). CDR3 length equals 14 residues. CDR3 sequence: CAWSGPSGYNEQFF. The CDR3 region has the DNA TGTGCCTGGAGCGGCCCGAGCGGGTACAATGAGCAGTTCTTC.

The chain joins TRBV2 to TRBJ1-3, with D possibly matching TRBD1 (6 bases). V was trimmed by 5 bases and J by 7 bases, leaving 12 bases between them. This CDR3 comprises 13 residues. CDR1 and CDR2 (germline): SNHLY, FYNNEI. CDR3 bases: TGTGCCAGCAGTCGGTACAGGGAGAACACCATATATTTT. The encoded protein is CASSRYRENTIYF.

The chain employs TRBV7-2 and TRBJ2-1, with a weak D call TRBD2 (6 bases). V was pared by 5 bases and J by 8 bases, with 22 bases between. The germline CDR1 and CDR2 sequences are SGHTA and FQGNSA. The CDR3 loop spans 16 amino acids. CDR3 sequence reads: CASSAKGLPRVDEQFF. CDR3 DNA: TGTGCCAGCAGCGCCAAGGGACTCCCCCGGGTGGATGAGCAGTTCTTC.

This clone was observed once. This sequence joins TRBV6-5 and TRBJ1-2, with D unresolved. The V gene lost 7 bases and the J gene lost 8 bases, with 17 bases spanning the gap. CDR3 length: 13 amino acids. Germline lookup yields CDR1 MNHEY and CDR2 SVGAGI. The chain's CDR3 is CASTPGGQRGYTF. The DNA for the CDR3 is TGTGCCAGCACCCCCGGCGGCCAAAGAGGCTACACCTTC.

J is TRBJ2-6 and V is TRBV27, with a tentative D call TRBD2 (6 bases). V was cut by 6 bases and J by 1 base, with 10 bases left in between. CDR1 and CDR2 (germline): MNHEY, SMNVEV (reference sequence). This CDR3 is built from 15 residues. The CDR3 bases are TGTGCCAGCAGGCCTCTAGCGTCTGGGGCCAACGTCCTGACTTTC. Amino acids: CASRPLASGANVLTF.

With respect to this clone: Within the sample, other DNA sequences also encode this same CDR3. The gene calls are TRBV27 and TRBJ1-6; no definite D call. Germline CDR1 and CDR2: MNHEY and SMNVEV (reference sequence). The CDR3 runs to 12 residues. The germline V and J ends were trimmed by 5 bases and 3 bases, with 2 bases remaining between them. As DNA, the CDR3 is TGTGCCAGCAGTCTCTATAATTCACCCCTCCACTTT. Its translation is CASSLYNSPLHF.

The table lists this clone with a count of one. V and J are TRBV2 and TRBJ2-7, with 8 bases aligning to TRBD1. The CDR3 totals 15 residues. The V and J ends lost 4 bases and 0 bases, in that order; junction bases with no gene match: 5. Germline V gene data show CDR1 as SNHLY and CDR2 as FYNNEI. The CDR3 nucleotides read TGTGCCAGCAGTGGGGACAGGCGAAACTCCTACGAGCAGTACTTC. It yields the protein CASSGDRRNSYEQYF.

The chain carries TRBV5-4 and TRBJ1-1, with D unresolved. This CDR3 contains 14 residues. The V gene's germline CDR1 is SGHNT and CDR2 YYREEE (reference sequence). Deletions cut 1 base from V and 1 base from J, with 8 bases between. This chain's CDR3 is CASSLSLKNTEAFF. The CDR3 bases are TGTGCCAGCAGCTTGTCGCTAAAGAACACTGAAGCTTTCTTT.

This chain links TRBV10-1 with TRBJ1-1; D may be TRBD1 (5 bases). V lost 5 bases to trimming and J lost 1 base, with 8 bases between them. This CDR3 comprises 13 residues. CDR1 and CDR2 from the germline V gene are WNHNN and SYGVQD (reference sequence). The CDR3 loop is CASSQGSNTEAFF. CDR3 DNA sequence: TGCGCCAGCAGTCAGGGATCGAACACTGAAGCTTTCTTT.

This clone was recorded only once. The chain combines TRBV2 with TRBJ2-1, with 16 bases aligning to TRBD2. This CDR3 is built from 18 residues. Trimming took 6 bases from V and 8 from J; bases not matched to a gene: 13. The germline gives CDR1 SNHLY, CDR2 FYNNEI. CDR3: CASRTGTSGGAGIDEQFF. As DNA, the CDR3 is TGTGCCAGCAGGACCGGGACTAGCGGGGGGGCCGGGATCGATGAGCAGTTCTTC.

The rearrangement uses TRBV18 and TRBJ1-2; 9 bases are shared with TRBD1. The V and J ends lost 2 bases and 5 bases, in that order; junction bases with no gene match: 3. Germline values: CDR1 KGHSH, CDR2 LQKENI. The CDR3 is made up of 14 amino acids. CDR3 in amino acids: CASSPWDREYGYTF. CDR3 nucleotide sequence: TGTGCCAGCTCACCATGGGACAGGGAATATGGCTACACCTTC.

The chain carries TRBV30 and TRBJ1-1, with D perhaps TRBD1 (5 bases). Looked up from germline, CDR1 is GTSNPN and CDR2 is SVGIG (reference sequence). V was pared by 2 bases and J by 3 bases, with 22 bases between. The CDR3 sequence is 17 residues long. CDR3 amino acids: CAWSLGTGGWADTEAFF. CDR3 nucleotide sequence: TGTGCCTGGAGTTTGGGAACCGGGGGTTGGGCGGACACTGAAGCTTTCTTT.

The rearrangement links TRBV4-1 to TRBJ1-4, with 7 bases that match TRBD1. Trimming cost V 3 bases and J 0 bases; bases outside gene matches: 4. The CDR3 runs 16 residues. Germline assignment: CDR1 MGHRA and CDR2 YSYEKL. CDR3 region: CASSQGTAATNEKLFF. The CDR3, as DNA: TGCGCCAGCAGCCAGGGGACAGCCGCAACTAATGAAAAACTGTTTTTT.